This T cell receptor (beta chain) was sequenced in a study of T cell responses to AZD1222 COVID-19 vaccine. Here immunoSEQ multiplex PCR was the method, and the copy in TCRdb shows in-frame clones only, minus some. This sample carries roughly 140,000 clones, 90% to 95% of them seen once, and the ten largest clones take 5.1%. The CDR3 is 13 amino acids. Germline V gives CDR1 GTSNPN, CDR2 SVGIG (reference sequence). Trimming cost V 1 base and J 4 bases, with 10 bases left between them. The sequencing used peripheral blood, collected on day 0 of AZD1222 vaccination. The receptor was isolated from an adult in good health. The chain combines TRBV30 with TRBJ1-1; no definite D call. The CDR3 region is CAWSAQEGTEAFF. The CDR3 nucleotides are TGTGCCTGGAGTGCCCAGGAGGGCACTGAAGCTTTCTTT.